Below, one TCR beta chain is given with its context. Random-hexamer reverse transcription was applied to about 0.45 to 1 ug RNA. Multiplex immunoSEQ PCR targeted 54 Vbeta and 13 Jbeta TCR beta segments. TCRdb analysed the immunoSEQ multiplex PCR reads with MiXCR anew, one entry per CDR3 protein. The sample consists of approximately 100,000 distinct CDR3 sequences, roughly 92% of them appearing once. This CDR3 has 16 amino acids. CDR1 is SEHNR and CDR2 is FQNEAQ in the germline V gene (reference sequence). The V and J ends lost 5 bases and 2 bases respectively, with 17 bases between them. The data were obtained in a study of CD8 T cells in Susac syndrome. Sequencing of TCR beta drew on CD8+ and CD4+ T cells from blood.

J is TRBJ2-3 and V is TRBV7-9, with D perhaps TRBD1 (5 bases). This receptor was identified in a human donor in good health. Sequenced: CD8+ T cells from PBMCs. CDR3 region: CASSTKGNRLTDTQYF. CDR3 coding DNA: TGTGCCAGCAGCACTAAAGGGAACAGGCTCACAGATACGCAGTATTTT.